This is a list of T cell receptor beta chains from one sample in a study of blood T cell repertoires in COVID-19. Generated by immunoSEQ multiplex PCR, the TCRdb table keeps only in-frame clones and is missing some. This sample carries about 140,000 clones, roughly 80% of them seen once, and the ten largest clones take approximately 4%. The sample consisted of peripheral blood. Receptor source: a woman between 55 and 75 years old with acute or convalescent COVID-19. Each CDR3 is given with its conserved first and last residue. A D gene is named only where the DNA matches it firmly. Some rows have no size entry. The others give once, few or many, or a class for an expanded clone.

J gene | D gene | V gene | clone size | CDR3 DNA | CDR3 protein
TRBJ1-4 | TRBD1 | TRBV5-6 | once | TGTGCCAGCAGCTTGATGCGGTGGGACAGGGCACTTGATGAAAAACTGTTTTTT | CASSLMRWDRALDEKLFF
TRBJ2-1 | . | TRBV21-1 | . | TGTGCCAGCAGCTCACCTAGGGCAAGGGGAACCTACAATGAGCAGTTCTTC | CASSSPRARGTYNEQFF
TRBJ2-3 | TRBD2 | TRBV29-1 | once | TGCAGCGTTGAGCGGGCGGGAGCCCCAGATACGCAGTATTTT | CSVERAGAPDTQYF
TRBJ1-2 | . | TRBV11-3 | once | TGTGCCAGCAGGGCAGGGGATGGCTACACCTTC | CASRAGDGYTF
TRBJ2-1 | TRBD2 | TRBV25-1 | . | TGTGCCACCCAGGCTGCGGGGGGGGCCTACAATGAGCAGTTCTTC | CATQAAGGAYNEQFF
TRBJ1-5 | . | TRBV19 | . | TGTGCCAGTAGTACAACCCACCTAGGGCCCCAGCATTTT | CASSTTHLGPQHF
TRBJ2-7 | . | TRBV15 | . | TGTGCCACCAGCAGAGGAGGGAACTACGAGCAGTACTTC | CATSRGGNYEQYF
TRBJ2-2 | . | TRBV9 | . | TGTGCCAGCAGCGTCGGGGGGACAAACACCGGGGAGCTGTTTTTT | CASSVGGTNTGELFF
TRBJ2-7 | TRBD2 | TRBV19 | . | TGTGCCAGTAGTAGCGGGAGCGCTTCCTACGAGCAGTACTTC | CASSSGSASYEQYF
TRBJ1-6 | . | TRBV6-5 | . | TGTGCCAGCAGGAAGGGGTTGGATTCACCCCTCCACTTT | CASRKGLDSPLHF
TRBJ2-1 | TRBD2 | TRBV6-5 | . | TGTGCCAGCAGTTACCTTGGGACTAGCGCCTACAATGAGCAGTTCTTC | CASSYLGTSAYNEQFF
TRBJ1-1 | . | TRBV7-9 | . | TGTGCCAGCAGCCCATACACTGAAGCTTTCTTT | CASSPYTEAFF
TRBJ2-7 | . | TRBV19 | . | TGTGCCAGTAGTGCCCTAGTTCGCCACGAGCAGTACTTC | CASSALVRHEQYF
TRBJ2-7 | TRBD2 | TRBV5-1 | . | TGCGCCAGCAGCCCGAAGCCCGGGACTAGCGGGAGAGGAGGGCAGTACTTC | CASSPKPGTSGRGGQYF
TRBJ1-4 | TRBD1 | TRBV28 | few | TGTGCCAGCAGCCTCCCCTTGGGGACAGGGAATGAAAAACTGTTTTTT | CASSLPLGTGNEKLFF
TRBJ1-2 | . | TRBV14 | . | TGTGCCAGCAGCCAAGATAACTGGTATGGCTACACCTTC | CASSQDNWYGYTF
TRBJ2-3 | TRBD2 | TRBV19 | . | TGTGCCAGTAGTTTTAGCGGGACTAGCACAGATACGCAGTATTTT | CASSFSGTSTDTQYF
TRBJ1-1 | TRBD1 | TRBV7-9 | . | TGTGCCAGCAGTCGCAGGGGGGACACTGAAGCTTTCTTT | CASSRRGDTEAFF
TRBJ1-5 | . | TRBV19 | . | TGTGCCAGTGGACGTCGGGGGGGCAATCAGCCCCAGCATTTT | CASGRRGGNQPQHF
TRBJ2-3 | TRBD1 | TRBV2 | once | TGTGCCAGCAGTGCCCAAAACAGGGGTTATAGCACAGATACGCAGTATTTT | CASSAQNRGYSTDTQYF
TRBJ1-1 | . | TRBV14 | . | TGTGCCAGCAGCCAAGTTCCAGGCAACACTGAAGCTTTCTTT | CASSQVPGNTEAFF
TRBJ1-6 | . | TRBV2 | once | TGTGCCAGCAGCCAGCGCGATCGGGGTTCACCCCTCCACTTT | CASSQRDRGSPLHF
TRBJ2-2 | TRBD2 | TRBV10-3 | . | TGTGCCACATTAGCGGGAGGGAGGTCCACCGGGGAGCTGTTTTTT | CATLAGGRSTGELFF
TRBJ2-5 | TRBD2 | TRBV18 | . | TGTGCCAGCTCACCACCGGGAGGGTCAGAGACCCAGTACTTC | CASSPPGGSETQYF
TRBJ2-7 | TRBD1 | TRBV10-3 | . | TGTGCCATCAGGAGGGACAGCTACGAGCAGTACTTC | CAIRRDSYEQYF
TRBJ2-1 | . | TRBV27 | . | TGTGCCAGCAGTTTGGAGGGGTACAATGAGCAGTTCTTC | CASSLEGYNEQFF
TRBJ1-3 | . | TRBV3-1/TRBV3-2 | . | TGTGCCAGCAGCTTATTAGGACACAACTCTGGAAACACCATATATTTT | CASSLLGHNSGNTIYF
TRBJ2-2 | . | TRBV15 | . | TGTGCCACCAGCAGAGGGCGGGCCGCCGGGGAGCTGTTTTTT | CATSRGRAAGELFF
TRBJ2-1 | TRBD2 | TRBV7-8 | . | TGTGCCAGCAGCTTACAACTAGCGGTCGATGAGCAGTTCTTC | CASSLQLAVDEQFF
TRBJ2-7 | TRBD2 | TRBV5-1 | . | TGCGCCAGCAGACTAGCGGCCCAGAGCTCCTACGAGCAGTACTTC | CASRLAAQSSYEQYF
TRBJ1-4 | . | TRBV5-4 | . | TGTGCCAGCAGCTTGGCTGGAGGGCAGAATGAAAAACTGTTTTTT | CASSLAGGQNEKLFF
TRBJ2-7 | . | TRBV2 | . | TGTGCCAGCAGTGCTGATCGGACTAATGGAAACGAGCAGTACTTC | CASSADRTNGNEQYF
TRBJ2-1 | TRBD2 | TRBV28 | . | TGTGCCAGCAGTTTGGATCTAGCGGGAACCTACAATGAGCAGTTCTTC | CASSLDLAGTYNEQFF
TRBJ2-3 | . | TRBV6-5 | . | TGTGCCAGCAGTTACTCCAGACAGACAGATACGCAGTATTTT | CASSYSRQTDTQYF
TRBJ2-1 | . | TRBV28 | . | TGTGCCAGCAGTTCCCCAGTCTCCACTAACTACAATGAGCAGTTCTTC | CASSSPVSTNYNEQFF
TRBJ2-1 | . | TRBV5-1 | . | TGCGCCAGCAGCTTGCCCCTACCGAATGAGCAGTTCTTC | CASSLPLPNEQFF
TRBJ2-2 | TRBD1 | TRBV28 | . | TGTGCCAGCAGCACCCCGGGACAGGGGGCTATCGGGGAGCTGTTTTTT | CASSTPGQGAIGELFF
TRBJ2-1 | . | TRBV11-1 | . | TGTGCCAGCAGCCCCTCTAGCGACTCCTACAATGAGCAGTTCTTC | CASSPSSDSYNEQFF
TRBJ2-2 | TRBD1 | TRBV27 | once | TGTGCCAGCAGTTTGTCCGGGACAGCGAACACCGGGGAGCTGTTTTTT | CASSLSGTANTGELFF